This T cell receptor beta chain was recorded in a study of T cells after yellow fever vaccination. One entry per CDR3 protein, called by TCRdb with MiXCR from the 5' RACE reads. Altogether under 550,000 distinct CDR3 sequences are present, 20% to 25% being singletons, with the ten largest covering less than 20%. This CDR3 contains 15 residues. The germline V and J ends were trimmed by 2 bases and 5 bases, with 15 bases remaining between them. Germline loops: CDR1 LNHNV, CDR2 YYDKDF (reference sequence). The V and J genes are TRBV15 and TRBJ2-5; D is uncertain. This specimen consisted of PBMCs, obtained roughly 20 days after the first yellow fever vaccination. This clonotype was obtained from a man younger than 35 who received the YFV17D yellow fever vaccine. The CDR3 sequence is CATSRRPIGAETQYF. As DNA, the CDR3 is TGTGCCACCAGCAGACGCCCCATAGGTGCGGAGACCCAGTACTTC.